This T cell receptor (beta chain) was recorded in a study of T cell repertoires in cytomegalovirus infection. Overall study: CMV infection plus the matching HLA type was flagged by public TCR beta signatures.

Notes on this clonotype: Its specificity is not known.

Whole-study findings and limits: Carriage of CMV together with the relevant HLA was identifiable through cumulative public TCR beta family frequency. HLA-C-restricted TCR beta clonotypes specific for CMV led the ex vivo response.

TCRdb used MiXCR to reprocess the reads, holding one entry per CDR3 protein. Among about 260,000 distinct CDR3 sequences listed, about 13% were seen once. Trimming took off 6 bases at V and 3 bases at J, with 8 bases between the two ends. Germline CDR1 and CDR2: SQVTM and ANQGSEA. This CDR3 has 11 amino acids. V gene TRBV29-1 combines with J gene TRBJ1-1; D is undetermined. This TCR came from a human donor in good health (CMV status not recorded). Some clones in this sample may be carry-over from other donors' samples. Input material: PBMCs. The CDR3 sequence: CSVARYTEAFF. CDR3 sequence (DNA): TGCAGCGTAGCCAGATACACTGAAGCTTTCTTT.